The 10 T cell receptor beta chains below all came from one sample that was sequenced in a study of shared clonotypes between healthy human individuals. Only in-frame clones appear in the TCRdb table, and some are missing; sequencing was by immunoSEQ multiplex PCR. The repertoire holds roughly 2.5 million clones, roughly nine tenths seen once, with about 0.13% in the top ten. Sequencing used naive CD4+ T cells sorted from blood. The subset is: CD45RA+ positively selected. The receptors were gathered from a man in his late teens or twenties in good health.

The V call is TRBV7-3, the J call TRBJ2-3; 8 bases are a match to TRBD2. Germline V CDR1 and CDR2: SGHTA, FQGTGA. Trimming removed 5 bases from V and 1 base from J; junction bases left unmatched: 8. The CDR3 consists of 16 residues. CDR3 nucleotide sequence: TGTGCCAGCAGCCTTGGGGGAGCGGGGGGCACAGATACGCAGTATTTT. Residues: CASSLGGAGGTDTQYF.

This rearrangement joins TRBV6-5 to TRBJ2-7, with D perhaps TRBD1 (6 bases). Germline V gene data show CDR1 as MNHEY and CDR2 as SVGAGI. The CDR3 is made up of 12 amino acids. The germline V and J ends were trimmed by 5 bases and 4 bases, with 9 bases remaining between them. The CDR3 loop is CASSRRGYEQYF. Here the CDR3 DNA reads TGTGCCAGCAGTCGCAGGGGATACGAGCAGTACTTC.

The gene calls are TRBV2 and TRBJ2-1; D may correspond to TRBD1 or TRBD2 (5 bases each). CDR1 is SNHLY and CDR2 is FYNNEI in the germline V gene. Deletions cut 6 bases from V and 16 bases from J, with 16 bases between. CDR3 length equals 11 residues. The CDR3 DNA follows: TGTGCCAGCAGGGAACCCGGGGCCCCATTCTTC. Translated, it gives CASREPGAPFF.

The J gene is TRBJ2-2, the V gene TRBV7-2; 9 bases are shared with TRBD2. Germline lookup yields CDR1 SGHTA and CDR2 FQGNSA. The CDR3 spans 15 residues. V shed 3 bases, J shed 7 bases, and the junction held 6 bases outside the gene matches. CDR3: CASSFAGGPGGELFF. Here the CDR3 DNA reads TGTGCCAGCAGCTTTGCGGGAGGGCCGGGCGGGGAGCTGTTTTTT.

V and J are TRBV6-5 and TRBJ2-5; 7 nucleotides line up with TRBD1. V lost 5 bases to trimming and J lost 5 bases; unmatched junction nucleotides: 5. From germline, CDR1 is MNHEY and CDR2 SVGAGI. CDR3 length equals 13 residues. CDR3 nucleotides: TGTGCCAGCAGTGAAGGGGGCAGGGAGACCCAGTACTTC. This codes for CASSEGGRETQYF.

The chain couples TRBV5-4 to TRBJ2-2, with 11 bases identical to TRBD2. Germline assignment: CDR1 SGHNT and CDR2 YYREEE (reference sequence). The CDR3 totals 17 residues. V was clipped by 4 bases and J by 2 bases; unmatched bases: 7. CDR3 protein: CASSTRLAGLNTGELFF. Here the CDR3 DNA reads TGTGCCAGCAGCACGAGACTAGCGGGGCTAAACACCGGGGAGCTGTTTTTT.

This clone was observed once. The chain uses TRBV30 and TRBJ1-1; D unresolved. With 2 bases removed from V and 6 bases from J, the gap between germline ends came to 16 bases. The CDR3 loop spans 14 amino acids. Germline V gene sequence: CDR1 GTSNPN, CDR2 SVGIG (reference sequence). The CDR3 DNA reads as TGTGCCTGGAGTACATCGACGACTCGGGCTGAAGCTTTCTTT. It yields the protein CAWSTSTTRAEAFF. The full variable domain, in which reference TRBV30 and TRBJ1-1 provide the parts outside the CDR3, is SQTIHQWPATLVQPVGSPLSLECTVEGTSNPNLYWYRQAAGRGLQLLFYSVGIGQISSEVPQNLSASRPQDRQFILSSKKLLLSDSGFYLCAWSTSTTRAEAFFGQGTRLTVV.

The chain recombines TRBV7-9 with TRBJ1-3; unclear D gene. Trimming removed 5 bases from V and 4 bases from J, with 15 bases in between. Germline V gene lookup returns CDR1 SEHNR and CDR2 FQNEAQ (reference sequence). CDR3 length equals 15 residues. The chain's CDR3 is CASSPDTGVGNTIYF. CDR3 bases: TGTGCCAGCAGCCCCGATACCGGGGTCGGAAACACCATATATTTT.

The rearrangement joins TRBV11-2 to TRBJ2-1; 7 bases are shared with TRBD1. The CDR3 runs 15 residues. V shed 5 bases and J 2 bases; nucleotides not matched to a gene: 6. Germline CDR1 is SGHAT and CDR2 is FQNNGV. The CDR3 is CASSPSGGPYNEQFF. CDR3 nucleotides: TGTGCCAGCAGCCCCTCAGGGGGACCCTACAATGAGCAGTTCTTC.

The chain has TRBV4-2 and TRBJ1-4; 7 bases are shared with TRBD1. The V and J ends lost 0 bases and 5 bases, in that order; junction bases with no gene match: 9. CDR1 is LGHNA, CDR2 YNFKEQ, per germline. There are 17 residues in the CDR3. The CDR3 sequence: CASSQDPGDRVNEKLFF. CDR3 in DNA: TGTGCCAGCAGCCAAGACCCGGGAGACAGGGTAAATGAAAAACTGTTTTTT.